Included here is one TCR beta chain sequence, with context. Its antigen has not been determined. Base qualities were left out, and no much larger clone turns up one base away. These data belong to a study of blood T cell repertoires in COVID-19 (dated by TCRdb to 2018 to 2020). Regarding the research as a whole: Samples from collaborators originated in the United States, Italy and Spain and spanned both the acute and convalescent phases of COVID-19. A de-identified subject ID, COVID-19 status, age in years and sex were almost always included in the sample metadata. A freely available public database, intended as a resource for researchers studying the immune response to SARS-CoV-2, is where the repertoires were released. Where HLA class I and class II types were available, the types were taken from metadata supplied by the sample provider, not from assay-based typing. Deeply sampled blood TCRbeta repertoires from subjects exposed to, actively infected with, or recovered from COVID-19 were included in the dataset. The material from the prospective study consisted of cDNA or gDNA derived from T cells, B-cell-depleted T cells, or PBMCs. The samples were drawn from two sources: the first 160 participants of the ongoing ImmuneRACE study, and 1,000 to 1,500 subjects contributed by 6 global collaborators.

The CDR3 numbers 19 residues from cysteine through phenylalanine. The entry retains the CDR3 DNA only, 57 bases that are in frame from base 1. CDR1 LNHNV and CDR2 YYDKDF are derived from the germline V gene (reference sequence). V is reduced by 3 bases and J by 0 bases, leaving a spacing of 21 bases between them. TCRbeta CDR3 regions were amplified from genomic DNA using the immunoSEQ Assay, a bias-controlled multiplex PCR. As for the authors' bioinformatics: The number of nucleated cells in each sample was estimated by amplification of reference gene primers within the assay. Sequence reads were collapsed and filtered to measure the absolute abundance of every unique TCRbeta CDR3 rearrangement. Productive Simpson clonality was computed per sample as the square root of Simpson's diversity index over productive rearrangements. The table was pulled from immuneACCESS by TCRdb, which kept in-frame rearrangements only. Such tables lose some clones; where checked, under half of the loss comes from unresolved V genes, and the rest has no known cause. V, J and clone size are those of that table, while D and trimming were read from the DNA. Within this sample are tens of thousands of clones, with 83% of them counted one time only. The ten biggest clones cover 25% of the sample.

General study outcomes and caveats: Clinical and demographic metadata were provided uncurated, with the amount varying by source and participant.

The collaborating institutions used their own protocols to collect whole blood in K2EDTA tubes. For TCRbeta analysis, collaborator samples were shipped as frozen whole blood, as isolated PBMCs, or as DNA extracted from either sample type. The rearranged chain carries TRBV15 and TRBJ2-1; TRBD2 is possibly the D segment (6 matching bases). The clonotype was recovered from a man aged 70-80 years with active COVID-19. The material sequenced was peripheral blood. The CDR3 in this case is CATSSTQPSGRNSYNEQFF. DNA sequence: TGTGCCACCAGCAGTACCCAACCCAGCGGGCGAAACTCCTACAATGAGCAGTTCTTC.